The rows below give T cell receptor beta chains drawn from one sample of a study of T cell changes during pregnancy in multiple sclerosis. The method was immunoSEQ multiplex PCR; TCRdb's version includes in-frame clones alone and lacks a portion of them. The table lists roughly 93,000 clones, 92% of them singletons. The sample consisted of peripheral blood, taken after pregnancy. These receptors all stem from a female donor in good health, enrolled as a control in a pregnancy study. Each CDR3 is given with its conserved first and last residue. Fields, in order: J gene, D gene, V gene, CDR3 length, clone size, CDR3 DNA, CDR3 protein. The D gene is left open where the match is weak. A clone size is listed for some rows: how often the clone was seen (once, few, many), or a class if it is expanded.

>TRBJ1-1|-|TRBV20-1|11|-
TGCAGTGCTACCTGGAACACTGAAGCTTTCTTT
CSATWNTEAFF
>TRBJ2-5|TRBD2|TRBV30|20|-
TGTGCCTGGAGTCGGGACGAATGGGGACTAGCGGGATTTCGCTTAGAGACCCAGTACTTC
CAWSRDEWGLAGFRLETQYF
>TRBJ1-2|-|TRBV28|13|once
TGTGCCAGCAATATCGGACACAACTATGGCTACACCTTC
CASNIGHNYGYTF
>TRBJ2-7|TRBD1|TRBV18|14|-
TGTGCCAGCTCACAGACGGGACAGCCCTACGAGCAGTACTTC
CASSQTGQPYEQYF
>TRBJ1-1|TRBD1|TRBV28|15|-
TGTGCCAGCAGTCTCACCAGGGGGCCAGACACTGAAGCTTTCTTT
CASSLTRGPDTEAFF
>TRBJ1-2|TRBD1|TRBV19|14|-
TGTGCCAGTACCACACAGGGGGCAGGGACGAGCTACACCTTC
CASTTQGAGTSYTF
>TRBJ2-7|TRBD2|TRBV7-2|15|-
TGTGCCAGCAGCCCACAGGGACTAGCGGACTACGAGCAGTACTTC
CASSPQGLADYEQYF
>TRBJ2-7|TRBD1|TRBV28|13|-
TGTGCCACCCAGGACAGGGTCCTCTACGAGCAGTACTTC
CATQDRVLYEQYF
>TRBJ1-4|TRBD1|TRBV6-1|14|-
TGTGCCAGCAGTGCAGGACAGGGACAGGAAAAACTGTTTTTT
CASSAGQGQEKLFF
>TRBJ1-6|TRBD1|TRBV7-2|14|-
TGTGCCAGCAGCGTCGACAGGGGGCAGTCACCCCTCCACTTT
CASSVDRGQSPLHF
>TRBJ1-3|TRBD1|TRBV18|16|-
TGTGCCAGCTCATCCGGACAGGGTAGGAGTGGAAACACCATATATTTT
CASSSGQGRSGNTIYF
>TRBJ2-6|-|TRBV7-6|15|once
TGTGCCAGCAGCTTTGGCTTGTCTGGGGCCAACGTCCTGACTTTC
CASSFGLSGANVLTF
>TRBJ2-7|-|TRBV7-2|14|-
TGTGCCAGCAGTGTTGGCGCTAGCCGGCCCGAGCAGTACTTC
CASSVGASRPEQYF
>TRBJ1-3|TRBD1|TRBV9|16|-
TGTGCCAGCAGCGTAGCTGGGACAGGGACTGGAAACACCATATATTTT
CASSVAGTGTGNTIYF
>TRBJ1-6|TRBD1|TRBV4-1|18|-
TGCGCCAGCAGCCAAGATCAGGGACAGGCGCCGAGGGATTCACCCCTCCACTTT
CASSQDQGQAPRDSPLHF
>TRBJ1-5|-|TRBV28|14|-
TGTGCCAGCAGCCCCGTCTATAGCAATCAGCCCCAGCATTTT
CASSPVYSNQPQHF
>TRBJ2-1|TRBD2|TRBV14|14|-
TGTGCCAGCAGCCAGGGGACTAGCGGGAGAAAGCAGTTCTTC
CASSQGTSGRKQFF
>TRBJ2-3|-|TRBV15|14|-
TGTGCCACCAGCAGAGCGGGGGTTACAGATACGCAGTATTTT
CATSRAGVTDTQYF
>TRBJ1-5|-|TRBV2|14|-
TGTGCCAGCAGTGAAATAGGTCGAGGTCAGCCCCAGCATTTT
CASSEIGRGQPQHF
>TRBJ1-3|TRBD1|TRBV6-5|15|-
TGTGCCAGCAGTCCCGACAGGGCCTCTGGAAACACCATATATTTT
CASSPDRASGNTIYF
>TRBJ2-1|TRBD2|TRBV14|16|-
TGTGCCAGCAGCCACAGGATAGCGGGCCTGTACAATGAGCAGTTCTTC
CASSHRIAGLYNEQFF
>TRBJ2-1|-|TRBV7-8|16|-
TGTGCCAGCAGCCCCCCGGACACTTCATGGGGCAATGAGCAGTTCTTC
CASSPPDTSWGNEQFF
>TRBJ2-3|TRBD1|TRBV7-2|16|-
TGTGCCAGCAGCACCCGGACAGGGTTTAGGACAGATACGCAGTATTTT
CASSTRTGFRTDTQYF
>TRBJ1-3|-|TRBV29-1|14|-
TGCAGCGTGGGGCCGGGGACACCTGGAAACACCATATATTTT
CSVGPGTPGNTIYF
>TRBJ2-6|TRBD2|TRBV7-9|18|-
TGTGCCAGCAGCTTAGTCTCGCGGGAGGGCGCGGGGGCCAACGTCCTGACTTTC
CASSLVSREGAGANVLTF
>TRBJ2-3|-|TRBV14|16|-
TGTGCCAGCAGCCAAGTGCGGGACTTATACACAGATACGCAGTATTTT
CASSQVRDLYTDTQYF
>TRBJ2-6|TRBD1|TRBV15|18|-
TGTGCCACCAGCAGAGTGGGGACAGGTAGCTCTGGGGCCAACGTCCTGACTTTC
CATSRVGTGSSGANVLTF
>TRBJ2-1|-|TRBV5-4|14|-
TGTGCCAGCAGCTTGGTTCCCTCGGACAATGAGCAGTTCTTC
CASSLVPSDNEQFF
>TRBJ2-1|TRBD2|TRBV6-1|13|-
TGTGCCAGCAGGACTAGCGGGGGGGATGAGCAGTTCTTC
CASRTSGGDEQFF
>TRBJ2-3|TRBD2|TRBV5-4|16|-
TGTGCCAGCAGCCCGTTCCGCGGGGGGGCGTCAGATACGCAGTATTTT
CASSPFRGGASDTQYF
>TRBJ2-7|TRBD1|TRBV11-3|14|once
TGTGCCAGCAGCTTAGGACAGGGTAACTACGAGCAGTACTTC
CASSLGQGNYEQYF
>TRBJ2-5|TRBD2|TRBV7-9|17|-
TGTGCCAGCAGCTTAGAGGGTAGCGGGAGATTTCGAGAGACCCAGTACTTC
CASSLEGSGRFRETQYF
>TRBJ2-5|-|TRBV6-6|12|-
TGTGCCAGCAGCTCTCTCTCGGGAGCCCAGTACTTC
CASSSLSGAQYF
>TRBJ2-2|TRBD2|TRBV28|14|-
TGTGCCAGCAGTTTGACCCGGGAGGCCGGGGAGCTGTTTTTT
CASSLTREAGELFF